These 20 T cell receptor beta chains were all obtained from the same sample, sequenced in a study of shared clonotypes between healthy human individuals. Assay: immunoSEQ multiplex PCR; the TCRdb copy retains only in-frame clones and omits some. The profile shows roughly 1.5 million clones, around 98% of them singletons. Sequences were obtained from naive CD4+ T cells sorted from blood. Indicated subset: CD45RA+ positively selected. The receptors were sampled from a man in his thirties or forties in good health.

V is TRBV7-2 and J is TRBJ2-7; the D gene is possibly TRBD2 (6 bases). The V end lost 0 bases, the J end lost 3 bases, and 12 bases lay between the germline ends. CDR3 size: 15 residues. Germline V gene sequence: CDR1 SGHTA, CDR2 FQGNSA. CDR3 DNA sequence: TGTGCCAGCAGCTTAGCTGTCGGGAGAGTCTACGAGCAGTACTTC. It codes for CASSLAVGRVYEQYF.

The chain carries TRBV5-1 and TRBJ2-7; 9 bases match TRBD1. Germline-derived CDR1 and CDR2 are SGHRS and YFSETQ. The length of the CDR3 is 15 residues. The ends lost 3 bases at V and 0 bases at J; junction bases unmatched: 4. The CDR3 region has the DNA TGCGCCAGCAGCTATGGGACAGGGAGCTCCTACGAGCAGTACTTC. Its protein is CASSYGTGSSYEQYF.

The gene calls are TRBV2 and TRBJ2-3; 8 bases are shared with TRBD2. The CDR3 loop spans 14 amino acids. Trimming took 4 bases from V and 5 from J; bases not matched to a gene: 5. The germline V gene has CDR1 SNHLY and CDR2 FYNNEI. The DNA for the CDR3 is TGTGCCAGCAGTGTCGGGACTAGACTAGATACGCAGTATTTT. It specifies CASSVGTRLDTQYF.

The V and J genes are TRBV9 and TRBJ2-2; D is ambiguous. The V end lost 0 bases, the J end lost 8 bases, and 11 bases lay between the germline ends. CDR1 SGDLS and CDR2 YYNGEE come from the germline V gene. This CDR3 comprises 14 residues. This CDR3 is CASSVGLGVGELFF. CDR3 bases: TGTGCCAGCAGCGTAGGCCTAGGAGTAGGGGAGCTGTTTTTT.

This rearrangement joins TRBV11-3 to TRBJ2-3; weak D call: TRBD2 (6 bases). Germline CDR1 SGHNT, CDR2 YENEEA. CDR3 length equals 13 residues. V was shortened by 4 bases and J by 2 bases, with 7 bases between the two germline ends. The CDR3: CASSWEVTDTQYF. The CDR3 nucleotides are TGTGCCAGCAGCTGGGAGGTCACAGATACGCAGTATTTT.

This chain uses TRBV5-1 with TRBJ2-6, with D perhaps being TRBD1 or TRBD2 (5 bases each). This CDR3 is 18 amino acids long. The V gene lost 4 bases and the J gene lost 1 base, with 18 bases spanning the gap. Looked up from germline, CDR1 is SGHRS and CDR2 is YFSETQ. As DNA, the CDR3 is TGCGCCAGCAGCCGGGACCTCCCAGCCGGATCTGGGGCCAACGTCCTGACTTTC. Its translation is CASSRDLPAGSGANVLTF.

The chain carries TRBV5-8 and TRBJ2-7, with TRBD1 matching over 8 bases. The CDR3 is 16 residues long. From germline, CDR1 is SGHTS and CDR2 YDEGEE. The junction had 12 bases not matched to a gene; V was cut back by 4 bases and J by 3 bases. The CDR3 DNA follows: TGTGCCAGCAGCGACCCGGCCACAGGGGGTTTCTACGAGCAGTACTTC. It is translated as CASSDPATGGFYEQYF.

With regard to this clone: Other DNA sequences in the same sample also yield this CDR3. The chain links TRBV7-9 to TRBJ2-1; maybe TRBD2 (5 bases). CDR3 length equals 12 residues. V was cut by 5 bases and J by 3 bases, with 5 bases left in between. Germline V gives CDR1 SEHNR, CDR2 FQNEAQ (reference sequence). The CDR3 loop is CASSRDYNEQFF. The DNA of the CDR3 is TGTGCCAGCAGCCGGGACTACAATGAGCAGTTCTTC.

The chain couples TRBV19 to TRBJ2-7; 7 nucleotides match TRBD1. CDR3 length equals 15 residues. CDR1 and CDR2 (germline): LNHDA, SQIVND (reference sequence). Germline trimming cut 3 bases from V and 4 bases from J; bases unmatched to any gene: 9. The CDR3 region is CASSIHRGMKYEQYF. The CDR3 region has the DNA TGTGCCAGTAGTATCCACAGGGGAATGAAATACGAGCAGTACTTC.

V gene TRBV29-1 combines with J gene TRBJ2-1, with D perhaps assigned TRBD1 or TRBD2 (5 bases each). The germline V gene encodes CDR1 SQVTM and CDR2 ANQGSEA. The CDR3 sequence is 15 residues long. V lost 7 bases to trimming and J lost 5 bases, with 21 bases between them. The CDR3 coding sequence is TGCAGCGCTGGCAGGCCTATTGGGGGACACAATGAGCAGTTCTTC. This sequence encodes CSAGRPIGGHNEQFF.

This clone was recorded only once. The chain is built from TRBV5-4 and TRBJ2-7, with D possibly called TRBD1 or TRBD2 (6 bases each). Germline CDR1 SGHNT, CDR2 YYREEE (reference sequence). V lost 9 bases, J lost 3 bases, and 16 bases lay in between. The CDR3 consists of 13 residues. The CDR3 DNA sequence: TGTGCCATATCACGGGGGCCCAACTACGAGCAGTACTTC. Protein product: CAISRGPNYEQYF.

The V call is TRBV5-4, the J call TRBJ2-3; TRBD1 is a possible D gene (6 bases). V was clipped by 4 bases and J by 3 bases, with 18 bases between them. The CDR3 runs 16 residues. CDR1 SGHNT and CDR2 YYREEE come from the germline V gene (reference sequence). CDR3 DNA: TGTGCCAGCAGCATGAGGGGGAAGGGGTTTACAGATACGCAGTATTTT. Translating gives CASSMRGKGFTDTQYF.

The chain couples TRBV18 to TRBJ2-1, with unresolved D. The V and J ends lost 1 base and 0 bases respectively, with 10 bases between them. The CDR3 is 16 amino acids. The germline V gene encodes CDR1 KGHSH and CDR2 LQKENI. The CDR3 DNA follows: TGTGCCAGCTCACCACTTCCCTCTAGCTCCTACAATGAGCAGTTCTTC. This encodes CASSPLPSSSYNEQFF.

CDR3 in amino acids: CASSLGSQGRSNQPQHF. The CDR3 DNA reads as TGTGCCAGCAGCTTAGGTTCGCAGGGGAGAAGCAATCAGCCCCAGCATTTT. The chain recombines TRBV7-8 with TRBJ1-5; tentative D call: TRBD1 (6 bases). The CDR3 extends over 17 amino acids. From germline, CDR1 is SGHVS and CDR2 FQNEAQ. V was shortened by 1 base and J by 1 base, with 14 bases between the two germline ends. The whole variable domain, remainder taken from reference TRBV7-8 and TRBJ1-5, is GAGVSQSPRYKVAKRGQDVALRCDPISGHVSLFWYQQALGQGPEFLTYFQNEAQLDKSGLPSDRFFAERPEGSVSTLKIQRTQQEDSAVYLCASSLGSQGRSNQPQHFGDGTRLSIL.

The V and J genes are TRBV28 and TRBJ2-1; 8 bases fit TRBD2. This CDR3 has 18 amino acids. The junction had 20 bases not matched to a gene; V was cut back by 10 bases and J by 3 bases. The germline gives CDR1 MDHEN, CDR2 SYDVKM. The CDR3 sequence: CANGSLKREYLGYNEQFF. The CDR3 region has the DNA TGTGCCAACGGTTCGTTGAAGCGGGAGTATCTTGGCTACAATGAGCAGTTCTTC.

This sequence joins TRBV7-2 and TRBJ1-4; TRBD1 matches 8 bases. Unmatched junction bases numbered 8, after V lost 6 bases and J lost 8 bases. The CDR3 contains 14 residues. Per germline, CDR1 SGHTA and CDR2 FQGNSA. The CDR3 is CASRLTGGGEKLFF. CDR3 coding DNA: TGTGCCAGCAGGTTAACAGGGGGTGGAGAAAAACTGTTTTTT.

J is TRBJ2-7 and V is TRBV5-4; 8 bases align to TRBD2. Germline lookup yields CDR1 SGHNT and CDR2 YYREEE (reference sequence). V lost 2 bases and J lost 4; bases outside the gene matches: 8. This CDR3 contains 15 residues. CDR3 in DNA: TGTGCCAGCAGCTTTCAGGGGCGGGAGGTATACGAGCAGTACTTC. It translates to CASSFQGREVYEQYF. Drawing the rest from reference TRBV5-4 and TRBJ2-7, the complete variable domain is ETGVTQSPTHLIKTRGQQVTLRCSSQSGHNTVSWYQQALGQGPQFIFQYYREEENGRGNFPPRFSGLQFPNYSSELNVNALELDDSALYLCASSFQGREVYEQYFGPGTRLTVT.

This rearrangement joins TRBV5-1 to TRBJ2-7; TRBD2 might be the D (6 bases). CDR1 is SGHRS and CDR2 is YFSETQ in the germline V gene. Trimming shortened V by 6 bases and J by 2 bases, and 12 bases separated the two germline ends. There are 13 residues in the CDR3. For the CDR3, the DNA is TGCGCCAGCAAGGCGGGGTCCCCCTACGAGCAGTACTTC. It yields the protein CASKAGSPYEQYF.

This chain joins TRBV30 and TRBJ1-5; the match to TRBD1 covers 8 bases. Per the germline V gene, CDR1 is GTSNPN and CDR2 is SVGIG (reference sequence). There are 17 residues in the CDR3. V lost 1 base and J lost 0; bases outside the gene matches: 8. Written as DNA, the CDR3 is TGTGCCTGGAGTGGGGACAGGCTATCTTATAGCAATCAGCCCCAGCATTTT. Translating gives CAWSGDRLSYSNQPQHF.

With regard to this clone: This sample also contains other DNA sequences that code for the same CDR3. The V call is TRBV29-1, the J call TRBJ1-2; D remains unclear. Germline values: CDR1 SQVTM, CDR2 ANQGSEA. CDR3 size: 11 residues. V gave up 4 bases and J gave up 3 bases, with 6 bases separating them. CDR3 sequence (DNA): TGCAGCGTTGGGCAAGACTATGGCTACACCTTC. This translates into CSVGQDYGYTF.